This entry concerns a single T cell receptor beta chain. Which antigen it targets is not known. Base qualities are not recorded, but no much larger clone differs from it by a single base. These data come from a study of cytomegalovirus exposure and HLA in healthy donors (dated 2017 in TCRdb). In terms of the full investigation: According to a later analysis, the approximately 120 validation repertoires were produced on the same platform as the 600 to 850 repertoires of the first cohort. The study was designed to test whether signatures of past pathogen exposure could be identified by cataloging public T cell receptors. In addition to the first cohort of hundreds of subjects, a separate validation cohort of some 120 different subjects was used. To predict cytomegalovirus infection status, the study brought together high-throughput TCR immunosequencing, statistical association of individual TCRs with disease status, and machine learning.

Library construction relied on the immunoSEQ multiplex PCR assay. The original pipeline was this. A statistical classification framework was developed to diagnose cytomegalovirus status using the catalog of TCR beta chain sequences. This is the immuneACCESS table as TCRdb keeps it, with only in-frame sequences that have V and J called. A part of the clones is gone; compared with another copy, unresolved V genes explain less than half, and the rest is unexplained. V, J and clone size reflect that table, while D and trimming were determined from the DNA. This sample lists some 130,000 clones; roughly nine tenths were detected once. The ten biggest clones cover nearly 3% of the sample. The donors were included in the validation cohort of over a hundred subjects, a group kept apart from the roughly 610-subject first cohort. On the study overall, not on this receptor specifically: A later analysis had no HLA typing for the validation cohort, so co-occurrence there was scored across all 130 or so repertoires. The study gave a list of 150 to 200 TCR beta chains associated with cytomegalovirus. Across donors, most TCR sequences were observed very rarely, whereas some public TCRs were present in many individuals. Subsequent analysis determined that TCRs grouped into clusters in the first cohort also showed a tendency toward co-occurrence across the approximately 110 validation repertoires, and about 93% of cluster scores exceeded 0. It was suggested by the authors that the approach could potentially be generalized to other disease states and immunological phenotypes. In vitro tests confirmed that a few of the cytomegalovirus-associated TCR beta chains recognize cytomegalovirus antigens. In both the original and validation cohorts, the classifier was reported to diagnose cytomegalovirus status with high specificity and sensitivity.

Sequenced: PBMCs. The sequence was obtained from a man aged 18 to 35 in good health and CMV-seronegative.

The CDR3 reads CASSTGVGYGYTF. The DNA reads TGTGCCAGTAGCACAGGGGTGGGCTATGGCTACACCTTC. The chain uses TRBV19 and TRBJ1-2; 7 bases in the middle match TRBD1. Compared with germline, V lacks 6 bases and J lacks 4 bases; bases without a gene match: 5. The CDR3 goes from the cysteine to the phenylalanine over 13 residues. CDR3 DNA only is kept here, 39 bases in frame from base 1. As encoded in the germline V gene (reference sequence), CDR1 is LNHDA while CDR2 is SQIVND. The full variable domain, with segments outside the CDR3 supplied by the reference TRBV19 and TRBJ1-2 proteins, appears as DGGITQSPKYLFRKEGQNVTLSCEQNLNHDAMYWYRQDPGQGLRLIYYSQIVNDFQKGDIAEGYSVSREKKESFPLTVTSAQKNPTAFYLCASSTGVGYGYTFGSGTRLTVV.